This T cell receptor (beta chain) was observed in a study of T-cell memory formation after mild COVID-19. On the study more broadly: The two donors had largely donor-specific TCR clusters. Notes on the study in general: Some SARS-CoV-2-responding clones were already detected in memory before infection. The CD4+ clones that contracted clustered mainly within CM and EM, and the CD8+ clones concentrated in EMRA.

UMIs and sample barcodes were carried by the TCR alpha and TCR beta cDNA libraries that 5'RACE produced using constant-segment primers. Each CDR3 protein gets one entry after TCRdb re-called the 5' RACE reads with MiXCR. Of around 190,000 distinct CDR3 sequences listed, approximately 17% were seen once; the top ten hold 3.9%. A remark on this clonotype: Its specificity is unknown.

CDR3 length: 15 amino acids. V was pared by 1 base and J by 4 bases, with 7 bases of the junction left unmatched. Germline lookup yields CDR1 SGHRS and CDR2 YFSETQ. This receptor was taken from a man younger than 35 who had mild COVID-19 (a few samples of this study predate the infection). Cell type and time point are not known. This chain connects TRBV5-1 to TRBJ1-1; 7 nucleotides align to TRBD1. The sequenced sample was PBMCs or a T cell subset sorted from them (not recorded which). The CDR3 DNA follows: TGCGCCAGCAGCTTGTTACAGGGGTTTGGCACTGAAGCTTTCTTT. Translation gives CASSLLQGFGTEAFF.